The 15 T cell receptor beta chains in this list originate from one sample, sequenced in a study of post-analysis software for immune sequencing data. The study, taken as a whole, reports: Among 5 or 6 TRBV segments more frequent in patients than controls were TRBV5-6, TRBV5-1 and TRBV20-1.

These receptors are not linked to any known antigen. Prepared libraries of TCR beta cDNA carried unique molecular identifiers. TCRdb analysed the PCR reads with MiXCR anew, one entry per CDR3 protein. The sample carries roughly 200,000 distinct CDR3 sequences, 25% to 30% recorded once. Specimen: blood. These receptors originate from a girl younger than 18 with multiple sclerosis.

This clonotype was detected ten times or more. V usage is TRBV20-1 and J usage is TRBJ1-2, with TRBD1 identical over 8 bases. Germline V gives CDR1 DFQATT, CDR2 SNEGSKA (reference sequence). The V segment lost 5 bases and the J segment 7 bases; nucleotides outside the gene matches: 6. The CDR3 loop spans 12 amino acids. The DNA of the CDR3 is TGCAGTGCTCGTCAGGGGGCGCGTGGCTACACCTTC. This sequence encodes CSARQGARGYTF.

This clonotype was recorded many times. V gene TRBV29-1 combines with J gene TRBJ2-7, with D perhaps matching TRBD1 (6 bases). Germline CDR1 SQVTM, CDR2 ANQGSEA. The CDR3 has 13 residues. Trimming stripped 3 bases from V and 2 bases from J, with 11 bases between. CDR3 in DNA: TGCAGCGTTGATTTGGGGGACACCTACGAGCAGTACTTC. It specifies CSVDLGDTYEQYF.

This clonotype was counted at least ten times. The chain has TRBV7-2 and TRBJ2-7; no clear D gene. Looked up from germline, CDR1 is SGHTA and CDR2 is FQGNSA. V was pared by 5 bases and J by 3 bases, with 14 bases between. The CDR3 is 14 amino acids. As DNA, the CDR3 is TGTGCCAGCAGCCGCCCCCCCGGCCTCTACGAGCAGTACTTC. Translation: CASSRPPGLYEQYF.

This clonotype was found many times. V and J are TRBV5-6 and TRBJ2-3; no definite D call. Deletions cut 1 base from V and 4 bases from J, with 7 bases between. Germline V gene data show CDR1 as SGHDT and CDR2 as YYEEEE. The CDR3 covers 13 residues. CDR3 sequence (DNA): TGTGCCAGCAGCTTGCTTATCGCAGATACGCAGTATTTT. This codes for CASSLLIADTQYF.

The sample holds many counts of this clonotype. The chain links TRBV2 to TRBJ1-2, with D unclear. Germline assignment: CDR1 SNHLY and CDR2 FYNNEI. This CDR3 contains 15 residues. V lost 4 bases to trimming and J lost 5 bases, with 17 bases between them. CDR3 protein: CASSGLVGVRYGYTF. CDR3 DNA: TGTGCCAGCAGTGGGTTAGTTGGGGTGAGATATGGCTACACCTTC.

With regard to this clonotype: A much larger clone sits a single nucleotide away, making a read error possible. The genes are TRBV5-1 and TRBJ2-4, with 9 bases lining up with TRBD1. The DNA end favors TRBJ2-7, so the J call may be wrong. CDR3 size: 16 residues. Germline V gene data show CDR1 as SGHRS and CDR2 as YFSETQ. The CDR3 coding sequence is TGCGCCAACAGCTTGACGTACACCGGGACAGGGAGCGAGCAGTACTTC. Amino acids: CANSLTYTGTGSEQYF.

The sample holds a few counts of this clonotype. This sequence may be a read error, since a much larger clone differs from it by one base. The V and J genes are TRBV11-2 and TRBJ2-7; 10 bases line up with TRBD2. The germline V gene encodes CDR1 SGHAT and CDR2 FQNNGV. With V trimmed by 3 bases and J by 0 bases, 8 bases remained unmatched. The CDR3 is 17 amino acids. The CDR3 bases are TGTGCCAGCAGCTTCGGACTAGCGGACTTGGTCTCCTACGAGCAGTACTTC. The encoded protein is CASSFGLADLVSYEQYF. Full variable domain (outside the CDR3, taken from reference TRBV11-2 and TRBJ2-7): EAGVAQSPRYKIIEKRQSVAFWCNPISGHATLYWYQQILGQGPKLLIQFQNNGVVDDSQLPKDRFSAERLKGVDSTLKIQPAKLEDSAVYLCASSFGLADLVSYEQYFGPGTRLTVT.

This clonotype was seen ten or more times. The chain carries TRBV20-1 and TRBJ1-2; D not resolved. The CDR3 contains 16 residues. Germline loops: CDR1 DFQATT, CDR2 SNEGSKA (reference sequence). Trimming left V 1 base short and J 4 bases short, with 19 bases between. CDR3 DNA sequence: TGCAGTGCTAGAGTCCGGGCAGAGAAGAGAGTCTATGGCTACACCTTC. Protein sequence: CSARVRAEKRVYGYTF.

Notes on this clonotype: The germline gene is not matched at one end of the junction; a read error may be the cause. The J gene is TRBJ2-1, the V gene TRBV24-1, with 9 bases aligning to TRBD2. This CDR3 is 15 amino acids long. CDR1 and CDR2 from the germline V gene are KGHDR and SFDVKD. The CDR3 region is CATSVGGRAVNEQVF. The CDR3 nucleotides read TGTGCCACCAGTGTTGGCGGGAGGGCTGTGAATGAGCAGGTCTTC.

This chain links TRBV2 with TRBJ1-1; 7 bases are shared with TRBD1. The CDR3 totals 15 residues. CDR1 and CDR2 from the germline V gene are SNHLY and FYNNEI. V shed 2 bases, J shed 7 bases, and the junction held 10 bases outside the gene matches. This CDR3 reads CASSEQTGIRIEAFF. Here the CDR3 DNA reads TGTGCCAGCAGTGAACAGACAGGGATAAGGATTGAAGCTTTCTTT.

The chain recombines TRBV5-1 with TRBJ1-2; D uncertain. V lost 4 bases and J lost 5, with 15 bases in between. The CDR3 totals 14 residues. From germline, CDR1 is SGHRS and CDR2 YFSETQ. The CDR3 loop reads CASSPGPSSYGYTF. In nucleotides, the CDR3 is TGCGCCAGCAGCCCCGGTCCCTCTTCGTATGGCTACACCTTC.

This clonotype was found a few times. One junction end does not reproduce the germline sequence, and a read error may be involved. V is TRBV7-6 and J is TRBJ2-2; D is possibly TRBD2 (5 bases). Per the germline V gene, CDR1 is SGHVS and CDR2 is FNYEAQ. This CDR3 is 15 amino acids long. CDR3 bases: TGTGCCAGCAGCTTTGGAGGCCTCAGCACCGGGGAGTTGTTTTTT. Its protein product is CASSFGGLSTGELFF. The full variable domain, in which reference TRBV7-6 and TRBJ2-2 provide the parts outside the CDR3, is GAGVSQSPRYKVTKRGQDVALRCDPISGHVSLYWYRQALGQGPEFLTYFNYEAQQDKSGLPNDRFSAERPEGSISTLTIQRTEQRDSAMYRCASSFGGLSTGELFFGEGSRLTVL.

V and J are TRBV12-3 or TRBV12-4 and TRBJ1-2; no definite D call. The ends were cut back, 4 bases at V and 7 bases at J, with 13 bases in the middle. This CDR3 has 13 amino acids. Here the CDR3 DNA reads TGTGCCAGCAGTTATACAGAGGGTGGTGGCTACACCTTC. This codes for CASSYTEGGGYTF.

The V call is TRBV12-3 or TRBV12-4, the J call TRBJ1-6; D might be TRBD1 (5 bases). The CDR3 length is 13 residues. V lost 2 bases and J lost 18, with 17 bases in between. Written as DNA, the CDR3 is TGTGCCAGCAGTTTACGGGGCCCTGAGGGCCCCCACTTT. It is translated as CASSLRGPEGPHF.

In this sample, this clonotype turned up many times. The CDR3 DNA is TGCGCCAGCAGCCGTGGTGGGGTTGGCGGGGGACGATACAATGAGCAGTTCTTC. Protein product: CASSRGGVGGGRYNEQFF. The V and J genes are TRBV4-1 and TRBJ2-1, with 7 positions matching TRBD2. The CDR3 has 18 residues. After removal of 4 bases from V and 4 bases from J, the junction contained 16 bases not matched to a gene. The germline gives CDR1 MGHRA, CDR2 YSYEKL.